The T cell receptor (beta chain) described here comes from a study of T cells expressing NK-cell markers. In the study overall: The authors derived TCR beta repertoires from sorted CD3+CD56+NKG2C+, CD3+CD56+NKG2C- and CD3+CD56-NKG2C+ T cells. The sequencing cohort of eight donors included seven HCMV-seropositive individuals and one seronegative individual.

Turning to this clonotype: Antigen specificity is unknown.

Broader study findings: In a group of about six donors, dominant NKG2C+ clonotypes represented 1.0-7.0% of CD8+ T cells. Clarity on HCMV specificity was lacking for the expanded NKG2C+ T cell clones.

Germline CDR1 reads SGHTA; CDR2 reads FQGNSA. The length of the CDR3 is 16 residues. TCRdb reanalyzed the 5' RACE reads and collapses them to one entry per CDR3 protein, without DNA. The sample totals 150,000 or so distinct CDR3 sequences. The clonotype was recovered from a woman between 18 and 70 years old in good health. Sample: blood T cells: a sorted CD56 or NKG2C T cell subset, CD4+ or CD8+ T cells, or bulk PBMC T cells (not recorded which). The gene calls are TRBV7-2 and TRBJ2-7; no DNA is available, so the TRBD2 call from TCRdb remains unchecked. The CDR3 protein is CASSYHSGGSSYEQYF.